The 4 T cell receptor beta chains given below trace back to one sample, sequenced in a study of radiation and T cells in renal cell carcinoma. Assay used: immunoSEQ multiplex PCR; TCRdb lists only in-frame clones, some missing. Of roughly 100,000 clones listed, less than 90% are singletons. Stated time point: baseline pretreatment blood. Treatment specified: 15 Gy SBRT to primary tumor, nephrectomy 4 weeks later. The sample consisted of blood, taken from a patient whose treatment included radiotherapy and nephrectomy. These receptor sequences come from a man in his fifties or sixties with renal cell carcinoma.

This rearrangement joins TRBV30 to TRBJ1-1; D perhaps matches TRBD1 (6 bases). The CDR3 runs 18 residues. Per germline, CDR1 GTSNPN and CDR2 SVGIG (reference sequence). V lost 2 bases and J lost 4, with 26 bases in between. CDR3 in DNA: TGTGCCTGGAGTTACTCGACGGTGTGGGGGGCTCCGGGCACTGAAGCTTTCTTT. Its translation is CAWSYSTVWGAPGTEAFF.

The chain carries TRBV4-2 and TRBJ1-2; TRBD1 agrees at 7 bases. The CDR3 length is 13 residues. J gave up 2 bases and V 3 bases, and 0 bases lay outside the gene matches. Germline CDR1 and CDR2: LGHNA and YNFKEQ. The CDR3 DNA reads as TGTGCCAGCAGCCAGACAGGGAACTATGGCTACACCTTC. Encoded protein: CASSQTGNYGYTF.

This clone is a singleton in its sample. The CDR3 region has the DNA TGTGCCAGTAGTACGAACCCCCCTAATGAGCAGTTCTTC. This sequence encodes CASSTNPPNEQFF. The rearrangement joins TRBV19 to TRBJ2-1, with D unresolved. Germline CDR1 LNHDA, CDR2 SQIVND (reference sequence). The germline V and J ends were trimmed by 4 bases and 7 bases, with 11 bases remaining between them. This CDR3 contains 13 residues.

This chain uses TRBV28 with TRBJ2-7; D is unclear. Germline V lookup: CDR1 MDHEN, CDR2 SYDVKM. CDR3 size: 12 residues. V was pared by 3 bases and J by 6 bases, with 9 bases between. As DNA, the CDR3 is TGTGCCAGCAGTTTGAAACTACCCGAGCAGTACTTC. Translating gives CASSLKLPEQYF.